This T cell receptor beta chain was identified in a study of cytomegalovirus exposure and HLA in healthy donors (dated 2017 in TCRdb). Context from the whole study: An earlier analysis of some 500 of the donors reported 250 to 300 Gb of sequence data and roughly 100 million unique TCR beta sequences from approximately 180 million T cells. On average, roughly 250,000 unique TCR beta nucleotide sequences were sequenced per donor among fewer than 500 genotyped donors of the cohort, with roughly 18% of those sequences being non-productive. The aim of the study was to test whether cataloging public T cell receptors could identify signatures of past pathogen exposure. About 300 gigabases of sequencing data and approximately 84 million unique TCR sequences were included in an early release covering 500 to 750 HLA-typed donors. Donor age, sex, ethnicity and CMV serostatus were compiled alongside the repertoire data. HLA typing included class I and class II loci at four-digit resolution. The later analysis used no new phenotypic data to find candidate immune exposures, relying instead on TCR beta sequences and their occurrence across donors. To decide whether each TCR beta V gene segment behaved as functional or pseudogenic, an earlier analysis of some 600 of the donors relied on high-throughput TCR beta sequencing. Besides the first cohort of approximately 710 subjects, a separate validation cohort made up of over a hundred different subjects was used. In a later analysis, previously published TCR beta repertoires from 666 donors were re-analyzed and high-resolution HLA genotyping was added so that TCR occurrence patterns could be studied. Using immunosequencing, the study profiled T cell repertoires from 500 to 800 subjects and related those repertoires to cytomegalovirus serostatus. In a later genetic analysis, genome-wide SNP genotypes for about three fifths of the 666 donors were used, and that subset was treated as a discovery cohort. Five DR-DQ haplotypes were handled as single units for association and clustering, since linkage in the cohort was strong. To predict cytomegalovirus infection status, the study combined high-throughput TCR immunosequencing, statistical association of individual TCRs with disease status, and machine learning. Typing coverage varied by locus: roughly 620-630 donors for A, B, C, DRB1 and DQB1; roughly 520 for DQA1; more than 600 for DPA1; about 450 for DPB1. All discovery cohort repertoires had been generated on a single sequencing platform. Of the 300 to 500 genotyped donors, 81% were placed in the genetic ancestry cluster associated with self-reported Caucasian donors.

Details on this clone: Its recognized antigen is unknown. One base away there is no much larger clone; base qualities are not given.

Findings and caveats that apply to the study as a whole: Several of the top co-occurrence clusters appeared to be linked to parvovirus B19, influenza, CMV and Epstein-Barr virus, according to a later analysis. In a later genetic analysis, fewer N-insertions in productive TCRs were reported among donors in an Asian-associated ancestry cluster than the roughly 670-donor mean. Presence/absence analyses assumed roughly uniform sequencing depth across donors, an assumption that may not hold. In vitro tests confirmed that a few of the cytomegalovirus-associated TCR beta chains recognize cytomegalovirus antigens. A further reported finding was that TCR beta sequences accurately predicted the HLA-A and HLA-B alleles for most subjects in the first cohort. Broadly in line with IMGT annotations, most TCR beta V segments showed up in productive rearrangements about 90% or about 30% of the time in an earlier analysis of around 550 of the donors. Linkage disequilibrium might explain the correlated functional status among segregating V segments, but an unknown experimental factor could not be excluded. Because HLA typing was unavailable for some donors at each locus, only the typed subset was used in association tests. The 87-base-pair reads could not distinguish some IMGT-functional V segments, including TRBV6-2 and TRBV6-3, so those segments were excluded. In a later analysis, TCR association rates were found to vary across HLA loci, with the most associated TCRs seen for DRB1 alleles and the fewest for HLA-C alleles. Because counts were too low, some 17 rarely observed V segments, including chromosome 9 orphons, were left out of the earlier analysis of approximately 580 of the donors. A later analysis associated 15,000 to 20,000 TCR beta sequences with specific HLA alleles at a false discovery rate of 0.05. The cohort was sequenced for TCR beta chains only, and without alpha or paired-chain data the features that could be detected were limited. Most TCR sequences were observed very rarely across donors, whereas some public TCRs were present in many individuals. A later genetic analysis associated a missense DCLRE1C variant with V-gene and J-gene trimming of TCR beta chains, and an independent cohort replicated the association. The classifier was reported to diagnose cytomegalovirus status with high specificity and sensitivity in both the original and validation cohorts. It was suggested by the authors that the approach could potentially be generalized to other disease states and immunological phenotypes. In a later analysis, HLA-associated TCR beta chains showed more clonal expansion and lower generation probabilities than non-associated chains that were equally common. A cluster of highly shared sequence variants was judged likely to represent a technical artifact of the sequencing pipeline. CMV serostatus was the only immune exposure information available for the cohort. In the study, some 160 TCR beta chains were listed as associated with cytomegalovirus. In a later analysis, most CMV-associated TCR beta chains were found to appear HLA-restricted, with HLA associations seemingly driven largely by CMV exposure. Assigning TCR associations to individual alleles was difficult when HLA alleles, especially DR and DQ, strongly co-occurred.

The cohort comprised 666 healthy bone marrow donors. Cohort members were all nominally healthy when sampled, although unrecorded immune exposures were likely present. The donor was CMV seropositive and belonged to the group of over 250 seropositive cohort members. Every donor gave a peripheral blood sample, and the peripheral blood mononuclear cells from that sample were used for TCR beta sequencing. The Qiagen DNeasy Blood Extraction Kit was used to extract genomic DNA from the blood cell samples. V trim: 5 bases; J trim: 6 bases; unmatched bases: 19. In the germline V gene, CDR1 corresponds to MDHEN and CDR2 to SYDVKM. Counted from cysteine to phenylalanine, this CDR3 has 18 amino acids. The entry retains the CDR3 DNA only, 54 bases that are in frame from base 1. Library prep was done by the immunoSEQ multiplex PCR assay. The multiplex PCR relied on a mix of 60 forward primers for TCR Vbeta segments and 13 reverse primers for TCR Jbeta segments. The CDR3 region of rearranged TCR beta genes was amplified from genomic DNA by a multiplex PCR assay. The amplified TCR beta libraries were sequenced on the Illumina HiSeq System as 87-base-pair reads. In the original analysis: Across the 500 to 750 repertoires, a later analysis counted 80 million or so unique TCR beta chains, roughly 11 million of which were shared by at least two donors. To remove PCR and sequencing errors, raw reads were error-corrected and collapsed into unique sequences using a nearest-neighbor algorithm that merged closely related sequences. V, D and J gene segments were assigned by aligning CDR3 sequences to IMGT reference sequences. Each retained sequence needed at least a six-nucleotide match to both a V gene segment and a J gene segment. A rearrangement was called productive if the CDR3 had no stop codons and remained in frame with V and J, and every other rearrangement was called non-productive. CDR3 was defined by IMGT convention, running from the second conserved V-encoded cysteine to the conserved J-encoded phenylalanine. Sequences without an unambiguous match to a single V gene segment were excluded from the earlier analysis of a few hundred of the donors. In an earlier analysis of a few hundred of the donors, V segments were called functional above 56.7% productive rearrangements and were called segregating when the between-donor standard deviation exceeded 5%. A statistical classification framework was built to diagnose cytomegalovirus status from the catalog of TCR beta chain sequences. V and J gene assignment, in a later analysis, came from comparing TCR nucleotide sequences with IMGT/GENE-DB human TR gene sequences. Using the TCRdist pipeline, a later analysis assigned CDR3 sequences along with most-parsimonious VDJ recombination scenarios. In a later analysis, each TCR beta chain was defined by its CDR3 amino acid sequence together with its V-gene family, and reads lacking a unique V-gene family were excluded. To address suspected cross-contamination and a sequencing artifact, a later analysis removed several hundred highly shared, low-generation-probability nucleotide sequences. For each public chain, a later analysis derived a clonal expansion index from normalized ranks of inferred template counts within each repertoire. In a later analysis, generation probabilities were computed using a VDJ recombination model fitted to out-of-frame rearrangements, and the results were checked against IGoR. Hypergeometric tests were used in a later analysis to score TCR-TCR, TCR-HLA and TCR-CMV co-occurrence, with a repertoire-size bias correction applied to the TCR pairs. In a later analysis, false discovery rates were estimated by permuting HLA or CMV assignments 20 times. In a later analysis, co-occurring TCRs were grouped with DBSCAN, and TCRdist sequence similarity was added when clustering was performed within HLA-allele-positive subsets. For co-occurrence clustering, repertoires with fewer than 30,000 or more than 120,000 public chains were excluded, along with a handful of repertoires with anomalous nucleotide sharing. This is the immuneACCESS table as TCRdb keeps it, with only in-frame sequences that have V and J called. A part of the clones is gone; compared with another copy, unresolved V genes explain less than half, and the rest is unexplained. V and J calls plus clone size are reproduced from that table; the DNA served to infer D and trimming. The sample table records roughly 120,000 clones; 77% of these occur just once. The ten largest account for more than 10% of the sample.

This TCR was sampled from a woman in her forties in good health and CMV-seropositive. Input material: PBMCs. Recombination linked TRBV28 to TRBJ2-3; TRBD2 agrees with 8 junctional bases. The bases are TGTGCCAGCAGTATCCTATTAGCGGGACTACCCACTTCGGATACGCAGTATTTT. It encodes CASSILLAGLPTSDTQYF.